A single sample gave rise to the 18 T cell receptor beta chains below, sequenced in a study of response to subunit inactivated influenza vaccine. Each CDR3 protein gets one entry after TCRdb re-called the RT-PCR reads with MiXCR. The sample lists about 780,000 distinct CDR3 sequences, less than 20% occurring once. The specimen comprised PBMCs from blood, sampled around 5 days after vaccination. These receptors were obtained from a man aged 45 to 65 who received an inactivated influenza vaccine.

This clonotype was seen at least ten times. V and J are TRBV29-1 and TRBJ2-3; D is perhaps TRBD1 (6 bases). Trimming stripped 6 bases from V and 2 bases from J, with 15 bases between. Per the germline V gene, CDR1 is SQVTM and CDR2 is ANQGSEA. This CDR3 region has 14 residues. In DNA form, the CDR3 reads TGCAGCGTGTCCAGCCGGGACAACACAGATACGCAGTATTTT. This codes for CSVSSRDNTDTQYF.

The sample holds a few counts of this clonotype. CDR3 sequence (DNA): TGTGCCATCAGTGAAGGGGAAGGAAACACCATATATTTT. As protein: CAISEGEGNTIYF. The rearrangement joins TRBV10-3 to TRBJ1-3; D may be TRBD1 (5 bases). Germline V gene sequence: CDR1 ENHRY, CDR2 SYGVKD. The CDR3 has 13 residues. V lost 3 bases and J lost 4, with 7 bases in between.

This clonotype has ten or more counts. The chain couples TRBV12-3 or TRBV12-4 to TRBJ2-1, with D possibly TRBD1 on 7 matching bases. The CDR3 has 13 residues. V lost 7 bases and J lost 4, with 11 bases in between. CDR3 DNA sequence: TGTGCCAGCAAGGCAGGGGGGTACAATGAGCAGTTCTTC. Amino acids: CASKAGGYNEQFF.

This clonotype was detected only once. The chain joins TRBV9 to TRBJ1-2, with 8 bases aligning to TRBD1. After removal of 3 bases from V and 7 bases from J, the junction contained 5 bases not matched to a gene. The germline CDR1 and CDR2 sequences are SGDLS and YYNGEE. The CDR3 covers 13 residues. Written as DNA, the CDR3 is TGTGCCAGCAGCGCGCCCGACAGGGGTGGCTACACCTTC. It is translated as CASSAPDRGGYTF.

The chain combines TRBV5-1 with TRBJ1-2; TRBD1 matches at 10 bases. The V gene's germline CDR1 is SGHRS and CDR2 YFSETQ. The CDR3 covers 14 residues. V gave up 4 bases and J gave up 11 bases; unmatched junction bases: 11. The CDR3 protein is CASSPDRGSFGYTF. CDR3 coding DNA: TGCGCCAGCAGCCCGGACAGGGGGAGTTTTGGATACACCTTC.

J is TRBJ2-3 and V is TRBV20-1; 9 positions agree with TRBD2. Germline values: CDR1 DFQATT, CDR2 SNEGSKA (reference sequence). Trimming cost V 3 bases and J 4 bases; bases outside gene matches: 5. This CDR3 comprises 14 residues. This CDR3 reads CSARREGRADTQYF. The CDR3 DNA is TGCAGTGCTAGGCGGGAGGGCCGGGCAGATACGCAGTATTTT.

Ten or more counts support this clonotype. V and J are TRBV29-1 and TRBJ2-7, with 7 bases lining up with TRBD2. V was clipped by 0 bases and J by 2 bases; unmatched bases: 7. Germline CDR1 SQVTM, CDR2 ANQGSEA. This CDR3 comprises 15 residues. CDR3 DNA sequence: TGCAGCGTTGAAGAACGGCGGGGGTGGCCCTACGAGCAGTACTTC. Its protein is CSVEERRGWPYEQYF.

The V and J genes are TRBV5-5 and TRBJ2-5; TRBD1 matches 7 bases. The CDR3 is 14 amino acids. Germline assignment: CDR1 SGHKS and CDR2 YYEKEE (reference sequence). The V and J ends lost 4 bases and 3 bases, in that order; junction bases with no gene match: 6. The CDR3 DNA reads TGTGCCAGCAGCCAGCAGACAGGGAAAGAGACCCAGTACTTC. It translates to CASSQQTGKETQYF.

J is TRBJ2-7 and V is TRBV15; the match to TRBD1 covers 9 bases. Germline V gene lookup returns CDR1 LNHNV and CDR2 YYDKDF (reference sequence). The V and J ends lost 2 bases and 10 bases, in that order; junction bases with no gene match: 21. The CDR3 contains 18 residues. The CDR3 loop is CATSRLILSSGQGMPQYF. The CDR3 DNA is TGTGCCACCAGCAGACTAATCCTCTCTAGCGGACAGGGGATGCCCCAGTACTTC.

This clonotype was counted only a few times. V gene TRBV12-3 or TRBV12-4 combines with J gene TRBJ2-2, with 7 nucleotides matching TRBD1. Germline trimming cut 3 bases from V and 6 bases from J; bases unmatched to any gene: 10. This CDR3 is 16 amino acids long. CDR3 sequence: CASSFPIRQGAGELFF. The CDR3 DNA is TGTGCCAGCAGTTTCCCCATTCGACAGGGAGCCGGGGAGCTGTTTTTT.

The gene calls are TRBV28 and TRBJ2-5; the D gene is possibly TRBD1 (6 bases). The CDR3 is 16 amino acids. The V end lost 7 bases, the J end lost 6 bases, and 24 bases lay between the germline ends. In germline, CDR1 is MDHEN, CDR2 SYDVKM. CDR3 bases: TGTGCCAGCACCCACAGACTACAGGACAGAATTCAGACCCAGTACTTC. Encoded protein: CASTHRLQDRIQTQYF.

This clonotype was recorded a few times. CDR3 residues: CASSPPSRGTGSYEQYF. The DNA of the CDR3 is TGTGCCAGCTCACCACCTTCCAGAGGGACAGGCTCCTACGAGCAGTACTTC. The chain combines TRBV18 with TRBJ2-7; 8 nucleotides line up with TRBD1. CDR1 KGHSH and CDR2 LQKENI come from the germline V gene. This CDR3 is built from 17 residues. V shed 0 bases, J shed 0 bases, and the junction held 7 bases outside the gene matches.

This clonotype was observed a few times. This chain uses TRBV6-2 or TRBV6-3 with TRBJ2-4; weak D call: TRBD1 (5 bases). Trimming took 6 bases from V and 8 from J, leaving 14 bases between them. Germline-derived CDR1 and CDR2 are MNHEY and SVGEGT. CDR3 length: 13 residues. The CDR3 region has the DNA TGTGCCAGCAGCGGACATGGCGTGGACATTCAGTACTTC. It translates to CASSGHGVDIQYF.

This chain joins TRBV4-2 and TRBJ1-2; TRBD1 agrees at 8 bases. V shed 2 bases, J shed 4 bases, and the junction held 6 bases outside the gene matches. The CDR3 has 15 residues. CDR1 is LGHNA, CDR2 YNFKEQ, per germline. CDR3 DNA: TGTGCCAGCAGCCAACCGGACAGGGCGCTCTATGGCTACACCTTC. Translation: CASSQPDRALYGYTF.

The genes are TRBV10-2 and TRBJ1-2; D uncertain. Trimming removed 6 bases at V and 4 bases at J, with 12 bases between. CDR3 length: 13 amino acids. Germline-derived CDR1 and CDR2 are WSHSY and SAAADI. DNA for the CDR3: TGCGCCAGCAGCCCCGGCAGCTTCTATGGCTACACCTTC. It is translated as CASSPGSFYGYTF.

This rearrangement joins TRBV6-2 or TRBV6-3 to TRBJ2-1; 9 bases map to TRBD2. CDR3 size: 16 residues. Germline values: CDR1 MNHEY, CDR2 SVGEGT. The J segment lost 6 bases and the V segment lost 4 bases, leaving 10 bases of the junction unmatched. Here the CDR3 DNA reads TGTGCCAGCAGTTCCCGACTCGGCGGGAGGGCCAATGAGCAGTTCTTC. It encodes CASSSRLGGRANEQFF.

This clonotype occurred a few times. The chain employs TRBV20-1 and TRBJ2-3; 10 nucleotides match TRBD1. Trimming cost V 0 bases and J 1 base; bases outside gene matches: 1. This CDR3 contains 15 residues. Looked up from germline, CDR1 is DFQATT and CDR2 is SNEGSKA (reference sequence). The CDR3 reads CSAREGTGGTDTQYF. Here the CDR3 DNA reads TGCAGTGCTAGAGAAGGGACAGGGGGCACAGATACGCAGTATTTT.

The DNA of the CDR3 is TGTGCCAGCAGTCACGGGACAGACCGCAATCAGCCCCAGCATTTT. Residues: CASSHGTDRNQPQHF. This chain uses TRBV7-2 with TRBJ1-5; TRBD1 matches 7 bases. In germline, CDR1 is SGHTA, CDR2 FQGNSA. After removal of 6 bases from V and 2 bases from J, the junction contained 7 bases not matched to a gene. This CDR3 has 15 amino acids.